This T cell receptor beta chain appears in the sequencing data of a study of CD8+CD57+ T cells in acquired aplastic anemia. Study context: Sorted CD4+ and CD8+ cells yielded DNA averaging approximately 3.4 ug. Healthy donor sequencing depth: some 10 million CD4+, fewer than 12 million CD8+ reads.

Profiles of TCR beta VDJ and CDR3 were generated from a genomic DNA template. TCRdb redid the calling of the reads with MiXCR, one entry per CDR3 protein. The sample carries about 180,000 distinct CDR3 sequences, 45% to 50% recorded once. Trimming removed 2 bases from V and 3 bases from J, with 14 bases in between. Germline V gives CDR1 MNHEY, CDR2 SVGAGI. This CDR3 spans 15 amino acids. This clonotype has a count of ten or more. Its antigen is currently unknown. Study-level points and caveats: Between patients and controls, about 31 CD8+ CDR3 sequences were found in common. Patients and controls had CD8+ Simpson's diversity values that were not significantly distinct.

The rearrangement links TRBV6-5 to TRBJ2-7; D is undetermined. The specimen was sorted CD4+, CD8+, or CD8+CD57+ T cells (not recorded which) from PBMCs. This TCR came from a human donor in good health. CDR3 amino acids: CASSYGSGPDYEQYF. The CDR3 DNA sequence: TGTGCCAGCAGTTACGGATCCGGGCCGGACTACGAGCAGTACTTC.